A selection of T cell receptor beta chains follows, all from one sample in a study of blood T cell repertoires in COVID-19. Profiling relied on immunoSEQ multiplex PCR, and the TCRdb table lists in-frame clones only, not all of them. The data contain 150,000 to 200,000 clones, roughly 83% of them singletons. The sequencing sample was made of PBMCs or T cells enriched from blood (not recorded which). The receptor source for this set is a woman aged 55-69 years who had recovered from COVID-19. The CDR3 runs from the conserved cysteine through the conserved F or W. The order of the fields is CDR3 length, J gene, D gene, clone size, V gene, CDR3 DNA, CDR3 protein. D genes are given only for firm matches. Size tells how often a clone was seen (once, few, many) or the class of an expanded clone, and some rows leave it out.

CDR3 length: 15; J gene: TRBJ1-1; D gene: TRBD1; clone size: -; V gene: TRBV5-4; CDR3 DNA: TGTGCCAGCAGCTCCACGGACAGGGCCGACACTGAAGCTTTCTTT; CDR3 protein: CASSSTDRADTEAFF
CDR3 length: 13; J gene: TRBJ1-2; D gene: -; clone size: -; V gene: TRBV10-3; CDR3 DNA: TGTGCCATCAGTGGAGGGGGTGATTATGGCTACACCTTC; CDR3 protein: CAISGGGDYGYTF
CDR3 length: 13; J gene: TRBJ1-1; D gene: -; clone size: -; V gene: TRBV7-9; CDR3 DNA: TGTGCCAGCAGCTCACCGGGTAGCACTGAAGCTTTCTTT; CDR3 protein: CASSSPGSTEAFF
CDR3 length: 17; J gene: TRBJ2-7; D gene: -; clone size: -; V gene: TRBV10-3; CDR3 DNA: TGTGCCATCAGTGAGTCCGCAGGTCTTATACCCCTCTACGAGCAGTACTTC; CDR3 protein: CAISESAGLIPLYEQYF
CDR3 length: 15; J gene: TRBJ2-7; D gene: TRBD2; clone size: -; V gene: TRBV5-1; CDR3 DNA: TGCGCCAGCAGCTTATCAGCGGGGGGTTATTACGAGCAGTACTTC; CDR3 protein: CASSLSAGGYYEQYF
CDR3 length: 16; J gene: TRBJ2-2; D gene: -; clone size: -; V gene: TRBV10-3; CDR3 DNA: TGTGCCACTCAACGATCGGGGGAACGGCGAGAAGGGGAGCTGTTTTTT; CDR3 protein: CATQRSGERREGELFF
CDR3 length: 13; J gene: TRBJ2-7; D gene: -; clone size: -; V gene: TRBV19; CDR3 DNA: TGTGCCAGTGGCGGGGAGACCACCTACGAGCAGTACTTC; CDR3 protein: CASGGETTYEQYF
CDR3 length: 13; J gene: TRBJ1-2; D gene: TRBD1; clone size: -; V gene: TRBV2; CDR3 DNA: TGTGCCATCTCAGACGAGGGGGCGAGTGGCTACACCTTC; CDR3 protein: CAISDEGASGYTF
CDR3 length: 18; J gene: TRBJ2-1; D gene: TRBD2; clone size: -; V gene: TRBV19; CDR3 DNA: TGTGCCAGTAGGAGAACGCATCGGACTAGCGGGAGAAACAATGAGCAGTTCTTC; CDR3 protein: CASRRTHRTSGRNNEQFF
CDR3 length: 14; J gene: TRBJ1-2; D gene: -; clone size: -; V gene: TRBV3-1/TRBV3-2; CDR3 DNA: TGTGCCAGCAGCCAAAACGGGGGTGACTATGGCTACACCTTC; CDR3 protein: CASSQNGGDYGYTF
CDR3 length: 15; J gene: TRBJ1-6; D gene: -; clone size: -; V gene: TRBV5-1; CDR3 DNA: TGCGCCAGCAGCCCTTGGGGACAAATGGGTTCACCCCTCCACTTT; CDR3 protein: CASSPWGQMGSPLHF
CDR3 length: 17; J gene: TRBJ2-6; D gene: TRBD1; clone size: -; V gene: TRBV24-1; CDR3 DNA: TGTGCCACCAGTGGCGACAGGGGTCACTCTGGGGCCAACGTCCTGACTTTC; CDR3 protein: CATSGDRGHSGANVLTF
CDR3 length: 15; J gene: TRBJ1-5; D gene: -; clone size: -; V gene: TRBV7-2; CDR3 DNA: TGTGCCAGCAGCAGGACAGTGGGGAGCAATCAGCCCCAGCATTTT; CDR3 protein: CASSRTVGSNQPQHF
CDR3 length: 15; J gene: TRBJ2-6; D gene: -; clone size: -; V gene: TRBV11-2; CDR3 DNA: TGTGCCAGCAGCTTAGGGAGGGGACCCTTAGCCGTCCTGACTTTC; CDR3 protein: CASSLGRGPLAVLTF
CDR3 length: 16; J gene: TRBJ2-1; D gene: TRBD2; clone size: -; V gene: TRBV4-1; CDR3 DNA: TGCGCCAGCAGCCAAGTTAGCGGGAGAAAAGGCAATGAGCAGTTCTTC; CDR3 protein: CASSQVSGRKGNEQFF
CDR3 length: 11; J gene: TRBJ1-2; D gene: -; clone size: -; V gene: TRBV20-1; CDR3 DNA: TGCAGTGCTCCAGAAAACGATGGCTACACCTTC; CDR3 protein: CSAPENDGYTF
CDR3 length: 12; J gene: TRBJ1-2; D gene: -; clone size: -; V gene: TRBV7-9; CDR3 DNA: TGTGCCAGCAGCCCAGGATACTATGGCTACACCTTC; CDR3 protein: CASSPGYYGYTF
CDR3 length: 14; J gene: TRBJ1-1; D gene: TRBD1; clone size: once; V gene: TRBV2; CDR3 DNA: TGTGCCAGCAGTTCACAGGGGGATTCGACTGAAGCTTTCTTT; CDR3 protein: CASSSQGDSTEAFF
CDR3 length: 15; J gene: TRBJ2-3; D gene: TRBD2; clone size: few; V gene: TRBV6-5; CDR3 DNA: TGTGCCAGCAGCTTGTTAGCGGGCAGCACAGATACGCAGTATTTT; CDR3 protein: CASSLLAGSTDTQYF
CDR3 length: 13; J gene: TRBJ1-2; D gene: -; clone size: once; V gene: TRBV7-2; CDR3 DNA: TGTGCCAGCAGCTTGACGGGACTGGGGGGCTACACCTTC; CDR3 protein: CASSLTGLGGYTF
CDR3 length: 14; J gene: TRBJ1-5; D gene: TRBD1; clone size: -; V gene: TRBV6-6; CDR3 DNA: TGTGCCAGCAGACATAACAGGGGAGATCAGCCCCAGCATTTT; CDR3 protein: CASRHNRGDQPQHF
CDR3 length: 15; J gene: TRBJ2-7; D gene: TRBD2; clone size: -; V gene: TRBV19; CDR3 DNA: TGTGCCAGTAGTCTAGGGACTAGCGGGACCTACGAGCAGTACTTC; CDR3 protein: CASSLGTSGTYEQYF
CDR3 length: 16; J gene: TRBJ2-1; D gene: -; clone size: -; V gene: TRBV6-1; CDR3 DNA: TGTGCCAGCAGTGAAGGACTCTTTAGACCGGGGAATGAGCAGTTCTTC; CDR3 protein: CASSEGLFRPGNEQFF
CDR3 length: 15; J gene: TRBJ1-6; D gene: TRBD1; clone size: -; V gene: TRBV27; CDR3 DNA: TGTGCCAGTAGGCTGACAGGGACCTTTATTTCACCCCTCCACTTT; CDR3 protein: CASRLTGTFISPLHF
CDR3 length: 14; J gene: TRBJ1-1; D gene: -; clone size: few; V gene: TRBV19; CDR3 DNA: TGTGCCAGTAGTACTACAGGGTTGAACACTGAAGCTTTCTTT; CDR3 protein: CASSTTGLNTEAFF
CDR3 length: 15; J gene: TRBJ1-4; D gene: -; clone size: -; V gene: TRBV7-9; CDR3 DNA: TGTGCCAGCAGCCAAGTGGGGCCCCGAAGTGAAAAACTGTTTTTT; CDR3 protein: CASSQVGPRSEKLFF
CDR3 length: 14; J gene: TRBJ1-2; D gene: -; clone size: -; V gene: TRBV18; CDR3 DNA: TGTGCCAGCTCACCACCGGGACTTGCGGGAGGCTACACCTTC; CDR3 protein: CASSPPGLAGGYTF
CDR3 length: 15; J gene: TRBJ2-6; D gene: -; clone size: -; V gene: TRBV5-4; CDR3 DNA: TGTGCCAGCAGCTTAGGACACTCTGGGGCCAACGTCCTGACTTTC; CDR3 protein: CASSLGHSGANVLTF
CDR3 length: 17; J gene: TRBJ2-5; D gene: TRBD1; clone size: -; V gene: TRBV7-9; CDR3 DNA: TGTGCCAGCAGCGATTCCTCCGGGACAGGGGTAGGGGAGACCCAGTACTTC; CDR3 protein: CASSDSSGTGVGETQYF
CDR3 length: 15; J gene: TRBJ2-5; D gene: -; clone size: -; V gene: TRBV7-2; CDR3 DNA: TGTGCCAGCAGCTTAGCGATCCGGTTACGAGAGACCCAGTACTTC; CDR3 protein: CASSLAIRLRETQYF
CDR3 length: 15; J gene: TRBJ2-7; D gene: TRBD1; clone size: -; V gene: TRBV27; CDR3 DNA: TGTGCCAGCATCGTTGGGACAGGAGATTACTACGAGCAGTACTTC; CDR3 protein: CASIVGTGDYYEQYF
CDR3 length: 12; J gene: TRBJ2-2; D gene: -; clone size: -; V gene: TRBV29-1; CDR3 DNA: TGCAGCGCACTGACGAACACCGGGGAGCTGTTTTTT; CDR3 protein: CSALTNTGELFF
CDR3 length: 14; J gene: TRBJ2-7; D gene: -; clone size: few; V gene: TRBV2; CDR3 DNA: TGTGCCAGCAGTGGCTTAGGCGGCTCCTACGAGCAGTACTTC; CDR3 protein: CASSGLGGSYEQYF